What follows describes a single T cell receptor (beta chain). The CDR3 totals 13 residues. With V trimmed by 6 bases and J by 4 bases, 5 bases remained unmatched. Per the germline V gene, CDR1 is MNHEY and CDR2 is SMNVEV (reference sequence). Not enrolled were patients with uncontrolled infection, other autoimmune disease, pregnancy or lactation. Orbital computed tomography, thyroid ultrasound, serum thyroxine and TRAb, and clinical symptoms together informed the diagnoses. Fresh peripheral blood, about 9.6 ml, yielded the PBMCs. It was RNA transcripts that yielded the amplified TCR beta CDR3 regions. The HTBI primer set drove a first-round RT-PCR of the TCR CDR3. TCRdb reprocessed the multiplex PCR reads via MiXCR and lists one record per CDR3 protein. The data show approximately 600,000 distinct CDR3 sequences, less than 25% seen once. This sample is part of a study of T cells in Graves' hyperthyroidism and ophthalmopathy. About the study: It was at initial diagnosis, before any treatment, that peripheral blood was collected.

The sequenced sample was blood. The sequence was obtained from a man younger than 40 with Graves' ophthalmopathy. The chain uses TRBV27 and TRBJ1-2; 7 bases are shared with TRBD1. The CDR3 region is CASRKTGSYGYTF. The CDR3 DNA reads TGTGCCAGCAGAAAGACAGGGTCCTATGGCTACACCTTC.